These T cell receptor beta chains were read from a single sample in a study of cytomegalovirus exposure and HLA in healthy donors. TCRdb's copy holds only in-frame clones and misses some; the assay was immunoSEQ multiplex PCR. Of 130,000 or so clones in the sample, about four fifths were seen once. Input material: PBMCs. The receptors come from a young man in good health and CMV-seronegative. Each CDR3 is given with its conserved first and last residue. The D gene is left open where the match is weak. Clone sizes are given selectively: once, few, many, or a class where the clone is expanded.

TRBJ2-6 | 18 | TRBV5-4 | NA | NA | CASSGTASLYSGANVLTF | TGTGCCAGCAGCGGGACTGCGTCCCTATACTCTGGGGCCAACGTCCTGACTTTC
TRBJ1-6 | 16 | TRBV5-6 | TRBD1 | NA | CASSSHRGSDNSPLHF | TGTGCCAGCAGCTCCCACAGGGGTTCGGATAATTCACCCCTCCACTTT
TRBJ1-4 | 13 | TRBV18 | NA | NA | CASSPYVEEKLFF | TGTGCCAGCTCACCATATGTTGAGGAAAAACTGTTTTTT
TRBJ2-2 | 14 | TRBV5-6 | NA | NA | CASSLAGNTGELFF | TGTGCCAGCAGCTTGGCCGGGAACACCGGGGAGCTGTTTTTT
TRBJ1-3 | 16 | TRBV2 | NA | once | CASSRTVGNSGNTIYF | TGTGCCAGCAGTAGAACAGTGGGCAACTCTGGAAACACCATATATTTT
TRBJ2-5 | 12 | TRBV9 | NA | NA | CASSQGLETQYF | TGTGCCAGCAGCCAGGGGTTAGAGACCCAGTACTTC
TRBJ2-1 | 18 | TRBV5-1 | TRBD2 | NA | CASRVWGAGGGSYNEQFF | TGCGCCAGCAGGGTGTGGGGAGCGGGGGGCGGCTCCTACAATGAGCAGTTCTTC
TRBJ1-4 | 12 | TRBV11-2 | NA | NA | CASSQNSRKLFF | TGTGCCAGCAGCCAAAACAGCCGAAAACTGTTTTTT
TRBJ1-4 | 13 | TRBV2 | NA | few | CASGRVGAEKLFF | TGTGCCAGCGGGCGGGTGGGGGCGGAAAAACTGTTTTTT
TRBJ2-7 | 15 | TRBV10-3 | NA | NA | CAISHPTPSLDEQYF | TGTGCCATCAGCCATCCCACACCATCCCTCGACGAGCAGTACTTC
TRBJ1-6 | 13 | TRBV4-2 | NA | few | CASTSGPNSPLHF | TGTGCCAGCACCTCCGGTCCCAATTCACCCCTCCACTTT
TRBJ2-7 | 16 | TRBV5-1 | NA | NA | CASSSDGPGLAYEQYF | TGCGCCAGCAGCTCTGACGGACCGGGACTGGCCTACGAGCAGTACTTC
TRBJ1-2 | 14 | TRBV27 | TRBD1 | NA | CASSLGQGYYGYTF | TGTGCCAGCAGTTTAGGACAGGGGTACTATGGCTACACCTTC
TRBJ2-7 | 15 | TRBV11-2 | TRBD1 | NA | CASSLLDRGRYEQYF | TGTGCCAGCAGCCTCCTCGACAGGGGTCGCTACGAGCAGTACTTC
TRBJ2-7 | 11 | TRBV7-2 | NA | NA | CASSSSIEQYF | TGTGCCAGCAGCTCCAGTATAGAGCAGTACTTC
TRBJ1-1 | 13 | TRBV6-6 | NA | NA | CATSGVQGTEAFF | TGTGCCACCTCGGGGGTTCAAGGCACTGAAGCTTTCTTT
TRBJ1-2 | 15 | TRBV6-1 | NA | NA | CASSEAQYTDYGYTF | TGTGCCAGCAGTGAAGCGCAATATACGGACTATGGCTACACCTTC
TRBJ1-3 | 14 | TRBV5-6 | NA | NA | CASSLGELRNTIYF | TGTGCCAGCAGCTTGGGGGAGTTGAGAAACACCATATATTTT
TRBJ2-5 | 13 | TRBV10-3 | NA | few | CAIRDGGVETQYF | TGTGCCATCAGAGACGGCGGCGTAGAGACCCAGTACTTC
TRBJ1-1 | 12 | TRBV28 | NA | NA | CASSRPGLTAFF | TGTGCCAGCAGTCGGCCGGGACTCACCGCTTTCTTT
TRBJ2-7 | 10 | TRBV2 | NA | NA | CASNTYEQYF | TGTGCCAGCAACACCTACGAGCAGTACTTC
TRBJ2-5 | 16 | TRBV5-1 | NA | once | CASSLDPPGSGETQYF | TGCGCCAGCAGCTTGGATCCCCCAGGGTCGGGTGAGACCCAGTACTTC
TRBJ2-1 | 14 | TRBV19 | NA | NA | CASRRETSYNEQFF | TGTGCCAGTAGGAGGGAAACCTCCTACAATGAGCAGTTCTTC
TRBJ1-5 | 15 | TRBV28 | NA | NA | CASSLFPDPEGPQHF | TGTGCCAGCAGTTTATTTCCTGACCCGGAGGGACCCCAGCATTTT
TRBJ2-7 | 14 | TRBV5-1 | NA | NA | CASSDSPTFYEQYF | TGCGCCAGCAGTGATAGCCCGACCTTTTACGAGCAGTACTTC
TRBJ1-2 | 12 | TRBV7-9 | NA | few | CASTPFSSGYTF | TGTGCCAGCACCCCCTTTTCGTCTGGCTACACCTTC
TRBJ1-5 | 12 | TRBV7-9 | NA | NA | CASSVDSQPQHF | TGTGCCAGCAGCGTAGACAGTCAGCCCCAGCATTTT
TRBJ2-7 | 20 | TRBV7-7 | NA | NA | CASSRPLTGTDDRRTYEQYF | TGTGCTAGCAGCCGACCCCTCACAGGGACGGACGATCGGCGGACCTACGAGCAGTACTTC
TRBJ2-1 | 12 | TRBV6-1 | NA | NA | CASRRTVNEQFF | TGTGCCAGCAGGAGGACAGTGAATGAGCAGTTCTTC
TRBJ1-2 | 15 | TRBV4-1 | TRBD1 | NA | CASSPGQGIFYGYTF | TGCGCCAGCAGCCCGGGACAGGGAATTTTCTATGGCTACACCTTC
TRBJ2-5 | 15 | TRBV7-3 | TRBD2 | NA | CASSFVAGEVETQYF | TGTGCCAGCAGCTTTGTAGCGGGGGAGGTAGAGACCCAGTACTTC
TRBJ2-7 | 14 | TRBV6-5 | TRBD1 | NA | CASSRGQGPYEQYF | TGTGCCAGCAGCAGAGGACAGGGTCCCTACGAGCAGTACTTC
TRBJ1-2 | 12 | TRBV7-2 | NA | NA | CASSFPNTLPTF | TGTGCCAGCAGCTTCCCGAACACCTTACCCACCTTC
TRBJ2-1 | 15 | TRBV5-6 | TRBD1 | NA | CASSLGGTGPGEQFF | TGTGCCAGCAGCTTGGGCGGGACAGGGCCGGGTGAGCAGTTCTTC
TRBJ2-2 | 16 | TRBV2 | NA | NA | CASSEGRVPQGGELFF | TGTGCCAGCAGTGAAGGGAGGGTCCCACAAGGCGGGGAGCTGTTTTTT
TRBJ2-7 | 15 | TRBV11-1 | NA | NA | CASRLGTWGTMEQYF | TGTGCCAGCAGATTAGGAACTTGGGGCACGATGGAGCAGTACTTC
TRBJ2-2 | 12 | TRBV5-8 | NA | NA | CASSQQGGELFF | TGTGCCAGCAGTCAACAGGGTGGGGAGCTGTTTTTT
TRBJ2-5 | 11 | TRBV7-9 | TRBD1 | once | CASSSSGTVHF | TGTGCCAGCAGCTCGTCCGGGACAGTACACTTC
TRBJ2-1 | 14 | TRBV29-1 | TRBD2 | NA | CSVETSGTLNEQFF | TGCAGCGTTGAAACTAGCGGGACATTAAATGAGCAGTTCTTC
TRBJ2-5 | 14 | TRBV7-8 | TRBD1 | few | CASSLAGGLETQYF | TGTGCCAGCAGCTTAGCAGGGGGCTTGGAGACCCAGTACTTC
TRBJ1-6 | 12 | TRBV2 | NA | NA | CASRDTNSPLHF | TGTGCCAGCAGGGACACTAATTCACCCCTCCACTTT
TRBJ2-7 | 14 | TRBV25-1 | TRBD2 | NA | CASLGAGGSYEQYF | TGTGCCAGCCTGGGGGCGGGAGGGTCCTACGAGCAGTACTTC
TRBJ2-5 | 14 | TRBV5-4 | NA | once | CASSWGGQGKTQYF | TGTGCCAGCAGCTGGGGTGGGCAGGGCAAGACCCAGTACTTC